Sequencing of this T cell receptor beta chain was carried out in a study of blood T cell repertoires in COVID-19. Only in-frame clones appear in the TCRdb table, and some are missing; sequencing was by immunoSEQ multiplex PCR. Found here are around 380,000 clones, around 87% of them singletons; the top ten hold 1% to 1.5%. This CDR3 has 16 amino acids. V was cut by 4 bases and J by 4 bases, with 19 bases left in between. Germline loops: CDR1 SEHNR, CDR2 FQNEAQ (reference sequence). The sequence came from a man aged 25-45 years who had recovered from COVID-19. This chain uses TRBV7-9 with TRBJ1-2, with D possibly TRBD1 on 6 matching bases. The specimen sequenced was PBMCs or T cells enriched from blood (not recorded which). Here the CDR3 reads CASSSDTGLLSYGYTF. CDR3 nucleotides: TGTGCCAGCAGCTCCGATACAGGGTTACTAAGCTATGGCTACACCTTC.